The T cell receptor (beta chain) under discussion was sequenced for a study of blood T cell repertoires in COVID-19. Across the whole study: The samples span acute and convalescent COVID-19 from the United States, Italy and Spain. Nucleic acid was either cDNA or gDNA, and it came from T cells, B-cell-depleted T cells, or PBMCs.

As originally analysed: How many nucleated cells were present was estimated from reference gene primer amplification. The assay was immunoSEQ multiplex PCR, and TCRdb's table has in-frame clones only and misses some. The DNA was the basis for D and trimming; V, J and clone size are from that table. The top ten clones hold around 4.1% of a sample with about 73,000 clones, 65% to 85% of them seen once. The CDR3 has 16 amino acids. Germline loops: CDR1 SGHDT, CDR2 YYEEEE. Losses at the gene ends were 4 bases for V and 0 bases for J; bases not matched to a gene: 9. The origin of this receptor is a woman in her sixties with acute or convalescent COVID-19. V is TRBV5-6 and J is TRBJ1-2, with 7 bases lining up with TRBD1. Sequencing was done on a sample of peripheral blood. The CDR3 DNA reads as TGTGCCAGCAGCCCGGGGACAGCCAGAGCTAACTATGGCTACACCTTC. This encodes CASSPGTARANYGYTF.